This TCR beta chain stems from a study of T cell repertoires in aging, cancer and after chemotherapy. Overall study findings and caveats: In hematological cancer patients, infiltrated lymphoid organs may have impaired thymic emigration or peripheral T cell expansion. In each cancer cohort, median generation probability increased across chemotherapy, suggesting thymic output rebounded. Healthy donors lost TCR diversity with age mainly through richness, cancer patients through richness and evenness.

This clonotype is termed medium-sized (0.01 to 0.1%). Its antigen is undetermined. The CDR3 length is 18 residues. CDR1 is SGHKS, CDR2 YYEKEE, per germline (reference sequence). With V trimmed by 6 bases and J by 3 bases, 17 bases remained unmatched. Multiplex touch-down PCR with TRB-A/B primers amplified rearranged V-D-J TRB sequences. TCRdb passed the multiplex PCR reads through MiXCR, listing each CDR3 protein once. The sample comprises more than 6,500 distinct CDR3 sequences, 20% to 25% of which are singletons, and over 8% rests with the top ten. The template was genomic DNA from peripheral blood, not RNA.

The receptor was derived from a human donor with a blood cancer. The gene calls are TRBV5-5 and TRBJ1-4; 7 nucleotides align to TRBD1. Sequenced input: blood. For the CDR3, the DNA is TGTGCCAGCACTCCCCGTCCCGGACAGGCCCCGGCTAATGAAAAACTGTTTTTT. It encodes CASTPRPGQAPANEKLFF.